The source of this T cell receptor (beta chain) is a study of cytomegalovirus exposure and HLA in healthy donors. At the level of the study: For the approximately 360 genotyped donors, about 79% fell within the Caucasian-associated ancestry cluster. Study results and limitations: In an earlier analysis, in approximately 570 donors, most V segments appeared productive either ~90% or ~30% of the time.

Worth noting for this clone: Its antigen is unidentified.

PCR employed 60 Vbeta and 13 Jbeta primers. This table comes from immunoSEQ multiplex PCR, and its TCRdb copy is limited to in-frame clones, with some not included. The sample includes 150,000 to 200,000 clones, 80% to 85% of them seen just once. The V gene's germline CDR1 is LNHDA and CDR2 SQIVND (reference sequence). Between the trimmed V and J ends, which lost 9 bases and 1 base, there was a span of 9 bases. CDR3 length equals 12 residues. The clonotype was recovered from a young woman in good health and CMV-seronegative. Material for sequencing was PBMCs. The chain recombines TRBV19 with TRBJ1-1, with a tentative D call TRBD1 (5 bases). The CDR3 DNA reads TGTGCCAGCTCGACAGCGAACACTGAAGCTTTCTTT. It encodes CASSTANTEAFF.